This T cell receptor beta chain was sequenced for a study of OX40 agonist ivuxolimab in advanced cancers. For the study at large: The patients received agonistic anti-OX40 (CD134) antibody ivuxolimab. The mean age was about 61 years, ranging from about 23 to 79, with about four fifths of participants male.

Libraries were prepared by immunoSEQ multiplex PCR; TCRdb keeps only in-frame clonotypes and omits some of them. There are 72,000 or so clones in the sample; about 85% occur only once, and about 1.3% lies in the top ten. Turning to this clone: What it recognizes is unknown.

Overall study findings and caveats: Still undetermined is the antigen specificity of the expanded peripheral T cells. Among the least clonally expanded were partial responders at 0.1-3.0 mg/kg.

This CDR3 has 22 amino acids. Germline CDR1 LGHNT, CDR2 FRNRAP. The J segment lost 4 bases and the V segment lost 0 bases, leaving 19 bases of the junction unmatched. The receptor was isolated from an adult with an advanced solid tumor such as melanoma, head and neck, liver or kidney cancer. The chain employs TRBV12-5 and TRBJ2-2; 11 nucleotides agree with TRBD2. Sequencing was performed on CD4+ or CD8+ T cells sorted from blood, taken in a trial of the OX40 agonist ivuxolimab. The DNA for the CDR3 is TGTGCTAGTGGTTTGGTTTCCCCAAAACCGGGACTAGCGGATAGTAGCACCGGGGAGCTGTTTTTT. This codes for CASGLVSPKPGLADSSTGELFF.